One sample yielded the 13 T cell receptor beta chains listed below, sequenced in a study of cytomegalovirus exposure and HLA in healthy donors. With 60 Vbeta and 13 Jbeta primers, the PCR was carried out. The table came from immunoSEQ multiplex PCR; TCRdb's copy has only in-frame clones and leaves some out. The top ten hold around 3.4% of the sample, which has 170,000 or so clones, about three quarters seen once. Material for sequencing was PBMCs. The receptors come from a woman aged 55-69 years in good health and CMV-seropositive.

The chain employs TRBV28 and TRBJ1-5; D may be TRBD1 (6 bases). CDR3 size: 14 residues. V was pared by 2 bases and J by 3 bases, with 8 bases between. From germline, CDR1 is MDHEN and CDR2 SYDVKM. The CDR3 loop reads CASSLQGLNQPQHF. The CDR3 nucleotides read TGTGCCAGCAGTTTACAGGGGCTCAATCAGCCCCAGCATTTT.

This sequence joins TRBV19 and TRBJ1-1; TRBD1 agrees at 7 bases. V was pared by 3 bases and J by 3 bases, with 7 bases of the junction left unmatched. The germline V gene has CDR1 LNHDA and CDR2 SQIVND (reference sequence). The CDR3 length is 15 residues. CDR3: CASSIWDSGDTEAFF. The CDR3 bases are TGTGCCAGTAGTATTTGGGACAGTGGGGACACTGAAGCTTTCTTT.

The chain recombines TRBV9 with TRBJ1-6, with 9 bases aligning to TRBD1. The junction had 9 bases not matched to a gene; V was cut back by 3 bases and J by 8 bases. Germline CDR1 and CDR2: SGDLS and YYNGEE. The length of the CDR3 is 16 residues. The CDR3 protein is CASSAPLGQGDSPLHF. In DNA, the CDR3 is TGTGCCAGCAGCGCCCCTCTGGGACAGGGAGATTCACCCCTCCACTTT.

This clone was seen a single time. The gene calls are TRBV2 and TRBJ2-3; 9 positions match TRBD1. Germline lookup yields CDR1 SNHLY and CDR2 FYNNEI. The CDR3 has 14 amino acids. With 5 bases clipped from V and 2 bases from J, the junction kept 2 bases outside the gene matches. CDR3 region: CASSHRGPTDTQYF. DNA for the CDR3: TGTGCCAGCAGTCACAGGGGGCCCACAGATACGCAGTATTTT.

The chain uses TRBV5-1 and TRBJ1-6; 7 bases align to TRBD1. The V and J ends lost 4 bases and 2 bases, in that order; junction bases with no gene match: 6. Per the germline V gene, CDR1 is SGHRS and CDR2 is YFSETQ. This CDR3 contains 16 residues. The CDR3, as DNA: TGCGCCAGCAGCCTAGGGACAGCCACCTATAATTCACCCCTCCACTTT. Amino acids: CASSLGTATYNSPLHF.

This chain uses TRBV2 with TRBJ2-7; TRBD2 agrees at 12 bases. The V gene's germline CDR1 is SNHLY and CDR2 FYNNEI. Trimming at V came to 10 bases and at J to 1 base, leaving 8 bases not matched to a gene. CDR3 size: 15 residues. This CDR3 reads CATSGTSGSSYEQYF. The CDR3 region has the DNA TGTGCCACCTCCGGGACTAGCGGGTCGTCCTACGAGCAGTACTTC.

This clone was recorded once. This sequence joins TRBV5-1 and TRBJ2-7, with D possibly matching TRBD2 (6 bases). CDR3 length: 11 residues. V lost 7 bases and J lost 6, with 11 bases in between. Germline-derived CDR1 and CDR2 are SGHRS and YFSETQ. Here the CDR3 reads CASRGSGEQYF. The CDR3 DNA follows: TGCGCCAGCCGGGGGTCCGGCGAGCAGTACTTC.

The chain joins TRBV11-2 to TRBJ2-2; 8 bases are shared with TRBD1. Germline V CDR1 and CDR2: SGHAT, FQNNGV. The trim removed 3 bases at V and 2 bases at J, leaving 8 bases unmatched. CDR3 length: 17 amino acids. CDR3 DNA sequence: TGTGCCAGCAGCTTTGCCGCTGGACAGGGTAACACCGGGGAGCTGTTTTTT. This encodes CASSFAAGQGNTGELFF. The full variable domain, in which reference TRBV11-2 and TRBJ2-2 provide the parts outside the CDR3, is EAGVAQSPRYKIIEKRQSVAFWCNPISGHATLYWYQQILGQGPKLLIQFQNNGVVDDSQLPKDRFSAERLKGVDSTLKIQPAKLEDSAVYLCASSFAAGQGNTGELFFGEGSRLTVL.

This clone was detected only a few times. For the CDR3, the DNA is TGTGCCAGCGCAGGGTACGGCTACACCTTC. As protein: CASAGYGYTF. The V call is TRBV6-1, the J call TRBJ1-2, with a tentative D call TRBD1 (5 bases). Trimming took off 8 bases at V and 8 bases at J, with 9 bases between the two ends. The germline V gene encodes CDR1 MNHNS and CDR2 SASEGT. This CDR3 spans 10 amino acids.

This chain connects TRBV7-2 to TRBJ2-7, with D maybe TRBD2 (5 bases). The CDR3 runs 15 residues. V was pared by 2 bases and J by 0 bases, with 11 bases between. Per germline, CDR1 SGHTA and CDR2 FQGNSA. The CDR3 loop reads CASSLNGGPSYEQYF. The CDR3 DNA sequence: TGTGCCAGCAGCTTAAACGGCGGGCCCTCCTACGAGCAGTACTTC.

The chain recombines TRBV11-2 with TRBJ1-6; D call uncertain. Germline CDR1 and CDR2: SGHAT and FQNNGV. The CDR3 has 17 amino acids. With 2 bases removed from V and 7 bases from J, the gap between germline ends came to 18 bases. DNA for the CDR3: TGTGCCAGCAGCTTACGTTTGGGGAGCAAGAAGAATTCACCCCTCCACTTT. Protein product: CASSLRLGSKKNSPLHF.

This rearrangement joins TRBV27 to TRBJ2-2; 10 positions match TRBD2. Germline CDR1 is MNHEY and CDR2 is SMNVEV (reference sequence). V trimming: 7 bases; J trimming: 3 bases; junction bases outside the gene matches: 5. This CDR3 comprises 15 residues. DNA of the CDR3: TGTGCCAGCATTAGCGGGAGGTCGGACACCGGGGAGCTGTTTTTT. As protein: CASISGRSDTGELFF.

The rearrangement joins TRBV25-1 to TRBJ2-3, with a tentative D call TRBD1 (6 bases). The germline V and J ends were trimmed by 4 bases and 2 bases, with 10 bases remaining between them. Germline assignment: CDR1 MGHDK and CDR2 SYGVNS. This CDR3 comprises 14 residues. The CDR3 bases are TGTGCCAGCAGTGCCGACAGGTACACAGATACGCAGTATTTT. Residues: CASSADRYTDTQYF.